This T cell receptor beta chain was found in a study of OX40 agonist ivuxolimab in advanced cancers. General observations from the study: Expansion of clones was among the lowest in partial responders at 0.1-3.0 mg/kg.

Trimming at V came to 1 base and at J to 6 bases, leaving 5 bases not matched to a gene. The germline gives CDR1 LGHNA, CDR2 YSLEER. The CDR3 spans 16 residues. As regards this clone: Its antigen is not identified.

Measured with immunoSEQ multiplex PCR; TCRdb has only the in-frame clones, and not every one. The table has tens of thousands of clones, roughly nine tenths seen once. The chain is built from TRBV4-3 and TRBJ2-1; 11 nucleotides line up with TRBD2. The source of this sequence is an adult with an advanced solid tumor such as melanoma, head and neck, liver or kidney cancer. The starting material was CD4+ or CD8+ T cells sorted from blood, obtained in a trial of the OX40 agonist ivuxolimab. The CDR3 region has the DNA TGCGCCAGCAGCCAAGTTCTCCTAGCGGGAGGCAATGAGCAGTTCTTC. Translated: CASSQVLLAGGNEQFF.